This T cell receptor (beta chain) derives from a study of blood T cell repertoires in COVID-19. For the study at large: Samples taken during acute and convalescent COVID-19 were collected in the United States, Italy and Spain.

This clone was counted once. The CDR3 loop spans 13 amino acids. The V end lost 8 bases, the J end lost 0 bases, and 10 bases lay between the germline ends. The V gene's germline CDR1 is SGHNT and CDR2 YENEEA. Under the authors' procedure: Amplification of reference gene primers was used by the study to estimate nucleated cell counts. Using immunoSEQ multiplex PCR, the repertoire was profiled, and TCRdb retains in-frame clones only, with some absent. V and J calls and clone size are given by that table; D and trimming were obtained from the DNA. The table lists 400,000 to 450,000 clones, 80% to 95% of them singletons, with 0.55% to 0.75% in the top ten. Each participant's cohort was designated according to participant-reported clinical history. Donors of Cohort 3 who recovered were those that had two negative PCRs, clearance, or symptom resolution.

The receptor was isolated from a young man who had recovered from COVID-19. The chain carries TRBV11-3 and TRBJ1-1; a weak D match, TRBD1 (5 bases). Sequencing input: PBMCs or T cells enriched from blood (not recorded which). The CDR3 sequence: CASGRGMNTEAFF. CDR3 DNA: TGTGCCAGCGGGAGGGGTATGAACACTGAAGCTTTCTTT.